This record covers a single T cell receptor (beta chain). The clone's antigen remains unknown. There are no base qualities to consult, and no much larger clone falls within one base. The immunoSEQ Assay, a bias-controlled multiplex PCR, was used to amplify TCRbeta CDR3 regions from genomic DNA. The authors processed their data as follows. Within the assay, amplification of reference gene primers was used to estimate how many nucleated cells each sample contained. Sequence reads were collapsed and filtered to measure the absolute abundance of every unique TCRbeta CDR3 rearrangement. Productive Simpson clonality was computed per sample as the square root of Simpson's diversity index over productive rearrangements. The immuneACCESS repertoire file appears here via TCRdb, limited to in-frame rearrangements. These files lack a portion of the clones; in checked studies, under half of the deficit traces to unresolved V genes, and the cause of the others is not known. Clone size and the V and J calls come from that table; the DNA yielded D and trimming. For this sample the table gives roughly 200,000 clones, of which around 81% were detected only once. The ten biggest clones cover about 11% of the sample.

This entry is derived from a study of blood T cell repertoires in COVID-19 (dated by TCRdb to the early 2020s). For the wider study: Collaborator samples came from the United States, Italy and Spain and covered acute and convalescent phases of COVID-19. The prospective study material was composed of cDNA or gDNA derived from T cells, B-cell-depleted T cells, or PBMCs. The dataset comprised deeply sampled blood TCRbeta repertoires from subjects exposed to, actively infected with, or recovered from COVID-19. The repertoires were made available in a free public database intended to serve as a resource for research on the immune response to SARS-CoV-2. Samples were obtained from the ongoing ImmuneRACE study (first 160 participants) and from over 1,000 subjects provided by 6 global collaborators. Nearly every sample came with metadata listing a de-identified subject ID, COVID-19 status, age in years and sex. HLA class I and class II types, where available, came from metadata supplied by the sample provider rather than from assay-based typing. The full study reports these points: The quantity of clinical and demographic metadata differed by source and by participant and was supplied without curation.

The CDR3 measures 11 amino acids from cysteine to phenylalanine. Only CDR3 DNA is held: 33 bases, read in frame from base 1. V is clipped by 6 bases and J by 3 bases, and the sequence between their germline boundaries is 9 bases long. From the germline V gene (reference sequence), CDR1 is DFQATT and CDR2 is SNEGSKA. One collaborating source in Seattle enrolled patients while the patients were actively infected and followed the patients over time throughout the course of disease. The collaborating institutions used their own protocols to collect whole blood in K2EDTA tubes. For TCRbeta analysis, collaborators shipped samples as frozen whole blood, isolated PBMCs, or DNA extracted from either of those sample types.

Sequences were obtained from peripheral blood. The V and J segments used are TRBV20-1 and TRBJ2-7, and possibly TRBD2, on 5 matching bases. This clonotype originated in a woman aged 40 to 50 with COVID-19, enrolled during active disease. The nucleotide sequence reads TGCAGTGCACGAACTAGCTACGAGCAGTACTTC. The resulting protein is CSARTSYEQYF.